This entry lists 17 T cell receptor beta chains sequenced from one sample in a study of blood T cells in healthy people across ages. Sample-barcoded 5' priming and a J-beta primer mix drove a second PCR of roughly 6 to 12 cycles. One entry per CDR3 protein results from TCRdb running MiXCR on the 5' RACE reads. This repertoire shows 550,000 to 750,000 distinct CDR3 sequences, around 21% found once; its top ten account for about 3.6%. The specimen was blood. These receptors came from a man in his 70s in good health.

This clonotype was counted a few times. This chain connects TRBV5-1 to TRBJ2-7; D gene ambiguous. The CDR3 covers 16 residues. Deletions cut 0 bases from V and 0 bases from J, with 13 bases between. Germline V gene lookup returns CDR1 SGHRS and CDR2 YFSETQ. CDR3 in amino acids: CASSLEVGINSYEQYF. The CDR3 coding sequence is TGCGCCAGCAGCTTGGAGGTGGGGATCAACTCCTACGAGCAGTACTTC.

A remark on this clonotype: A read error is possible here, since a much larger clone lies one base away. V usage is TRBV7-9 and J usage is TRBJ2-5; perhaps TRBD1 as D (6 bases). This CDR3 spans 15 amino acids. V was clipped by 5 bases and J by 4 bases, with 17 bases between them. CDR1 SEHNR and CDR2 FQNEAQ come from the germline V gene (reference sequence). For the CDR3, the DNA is TGTGCCAGCAGCCTGAAGTACAGGGTTGGAGAGACCCAGTACTTC. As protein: CASSLKYRVGETQYF.

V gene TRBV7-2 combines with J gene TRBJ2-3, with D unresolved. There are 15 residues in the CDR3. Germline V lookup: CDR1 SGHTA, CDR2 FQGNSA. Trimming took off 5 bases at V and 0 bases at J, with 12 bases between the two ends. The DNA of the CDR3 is TGTGCCAGCAGCGCGCAAGGCGGAAGCACAGATACGCAGTATTTT. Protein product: CASSAQGGSTDTQYF.

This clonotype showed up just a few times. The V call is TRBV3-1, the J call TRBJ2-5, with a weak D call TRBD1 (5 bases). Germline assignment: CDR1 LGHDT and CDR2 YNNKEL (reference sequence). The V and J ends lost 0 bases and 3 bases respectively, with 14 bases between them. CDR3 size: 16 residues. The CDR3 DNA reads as TGTGCCAGCAGCCAAGATGTAGGGGTCGGAGAAGAGACCCAGTACTTC. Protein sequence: CASSQDVGVGEETQYF.

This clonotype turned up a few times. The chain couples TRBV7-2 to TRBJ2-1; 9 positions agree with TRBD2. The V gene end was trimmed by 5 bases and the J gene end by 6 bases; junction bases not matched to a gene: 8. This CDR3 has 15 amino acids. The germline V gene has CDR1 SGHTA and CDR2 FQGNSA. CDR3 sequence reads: CASSRGTSRINEQFF. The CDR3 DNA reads TGTGCCAGCAGCCGGGGGACTAGCAGGATCAATGAGCAGTTCTTC.

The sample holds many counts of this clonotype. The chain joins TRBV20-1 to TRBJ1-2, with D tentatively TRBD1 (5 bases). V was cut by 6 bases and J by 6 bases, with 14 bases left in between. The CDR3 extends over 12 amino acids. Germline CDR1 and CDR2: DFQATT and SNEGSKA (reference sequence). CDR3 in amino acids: CSAGGIWHGYTF. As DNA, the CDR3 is TGCAGTGCGGGGGGGATTTGGCATGGCTACACCTTC.

The CDR3 DNA is TGTGCCAGCAGCTTATCAGGGACCCCGAACACTGAAGCTTTCTTT. Protein product: CASSLSGTPNTEAFF. The chain has TRBV5-6 and TRBJ1-1; a possible D gene is TRBD1 (5 bases). Germline lookup yields CDR1 SGHDT and CDR2 YYEEEE. This CDR3 comprises 15 residues. V was trimmed by 2 bases and J by 1 base, leaving 12 bases between them.

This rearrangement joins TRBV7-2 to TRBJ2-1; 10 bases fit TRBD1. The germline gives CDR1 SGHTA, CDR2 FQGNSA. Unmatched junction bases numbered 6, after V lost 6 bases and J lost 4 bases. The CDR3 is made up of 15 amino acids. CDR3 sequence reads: CASRPPGQGYNEQFF. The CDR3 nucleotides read TGTGCCAGCAGACCACCGGGACAGGGGTACAATGAGCAGTTCTTC.

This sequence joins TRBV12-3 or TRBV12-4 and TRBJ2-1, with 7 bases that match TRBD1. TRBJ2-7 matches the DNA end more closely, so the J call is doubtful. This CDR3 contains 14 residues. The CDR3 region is CASSFRQGAYEQYF. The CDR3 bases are TGTGCCAGCAGTTTTCGGCAGGGGGCCTACGAGCAGTACTTC.

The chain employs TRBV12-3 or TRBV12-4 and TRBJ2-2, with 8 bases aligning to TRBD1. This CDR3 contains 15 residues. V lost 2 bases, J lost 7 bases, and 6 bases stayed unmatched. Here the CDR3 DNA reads TGTGCCAGCAGTTTAAGGGCAGGGGGCGGCGGGGAGCTGTTTTTT. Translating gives CASSLRAGGGGELFF.

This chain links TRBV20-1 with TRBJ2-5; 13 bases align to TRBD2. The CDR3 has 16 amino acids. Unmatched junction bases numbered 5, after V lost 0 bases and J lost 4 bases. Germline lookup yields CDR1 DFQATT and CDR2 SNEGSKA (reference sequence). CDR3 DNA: TGCAGTGCTAGAGACGGACTAGCGGGAGAAGGAGAGACCCAGTACTTC. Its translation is CSARDGLAGEGETQYF.

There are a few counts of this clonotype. This chain's CDR3 is CASSFTGAINEKLFF. The CDR3 DNA reads as TGTGCCAGCAGTTTCACAGGGGCGATAAATGAAAAACTGTTTTTT. The chain uses TRBV12-3 or TRBV12-4 and TRBJ1-4, with 7 bases lining up with TRBD1. The trim removed 3 bases at V and 5 bases at J, leaving 6 bases unmatched. The CDR3 is 15 residues long.

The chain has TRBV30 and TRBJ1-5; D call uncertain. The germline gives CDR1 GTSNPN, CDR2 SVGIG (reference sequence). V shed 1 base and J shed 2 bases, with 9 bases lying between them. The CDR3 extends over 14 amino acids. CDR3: CAWSGGVRNQPQHF. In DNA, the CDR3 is TGTGCCTGGAGTGGTGGGGTGCGCAATCAGCCCCAGCATTTT.

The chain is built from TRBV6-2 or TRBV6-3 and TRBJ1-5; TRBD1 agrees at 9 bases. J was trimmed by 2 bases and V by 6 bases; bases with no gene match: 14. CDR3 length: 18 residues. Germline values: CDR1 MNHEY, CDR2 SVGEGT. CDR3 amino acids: CASSHIVGQGQGNQPQHF. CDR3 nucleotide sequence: TGTGCCAGCAGCCATATCGTCGGACAGGGGCAGGGCAATCAGCCCCAGCATTTT.

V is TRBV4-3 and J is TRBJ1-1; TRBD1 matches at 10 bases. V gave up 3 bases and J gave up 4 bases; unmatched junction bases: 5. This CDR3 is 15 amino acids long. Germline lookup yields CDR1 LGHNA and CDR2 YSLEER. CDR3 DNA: TGCGCCAGCAGCCAGGACGGACAGGGGGTCACTGAAGCTTTCTTT. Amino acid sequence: CASSQDGQGVTEAFF.

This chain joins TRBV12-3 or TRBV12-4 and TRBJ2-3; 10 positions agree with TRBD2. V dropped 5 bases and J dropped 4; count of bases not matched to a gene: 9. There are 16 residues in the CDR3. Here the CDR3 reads CASSPLAGVVSDTQYF. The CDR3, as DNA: TGTGCCAGCAGTCCTCTAGCGGGAGTTGTCTCAGATACGCAGTATTTT.

The CDR3, as DNA: TGTGCCAGCGCGGGGGGCGCCGGCAATCAGCCCCAGCATTTT. Encoded protein: CASAGGAGNQPQHF. This chain uses TRBV2 with TRBJ1-5; tentatively, D is TRBD1 (6 bases). Trimming shortened V by 8 bases and J by 2 bases, and 13 bases separated the two germline ends. This CDR3 comprises 14 residues. Germline V gives CDR1 SNHLY, CDR2 FYNNEI.